The 15 T cell receptor beta chains given below trace back to one sample, sequenced in a study of tumor and adjacent non-tumor tissue in lung cancer. The library came from three nested PCR rounds adapted from ARM-PCR protocols. TCRdb reprocessed the multiplex PCR reads with MiXCR, giving one entry per CDR3 protein. This sample yields approximately 80,000 distinct CDR3 sequences, of which 80% to 90% are seen a single time; 51% belongs to the top ten. No cell sorting was done before RNA was extracted from the tissue. More than 3 cm separated this lung sample from the edge of the tumor. The sample was distant non-tumor lung tissue. The receptors shown here come from a man aged 55 to 69 with non-small cell lung cancer.

This clonotype was detected once. V usage is TRBV29-1 and J usage is TRBJ1-2; D is undetermined. V was shortened by 1 base and J by 9 bases, with 9 bases between the two germline ends. Germline V gene data show CDR1 as SQVTM and CDR2 as ANQGSEA. The CDR3 is made up of 11 amino acids. The CDR3 coding sequence is TGCAGCGTTGAAGCGCGATACTGCTACACCTTC. Translation: CSVEARYCYTF.

V gene TRBV11-2 combines with J gene TRBJ1-1, with a weak D call TRBD1 (6 bases). Germline loops: CDR1 SGHAT, CDR2 FQNNGV. This CDR3 spans 14 amino acids. The CDR3 protein is CGNCLVGRGTEAFF. The CDR3 region has the DNA TGTGGCAACTGCTTAGTCGGCAGGGGCACTGAAGCTTTCTTT. The full variable domain, in which reference TRBV11-2 and TRBJ1-1 provide the parts outside the CDR3, is EAGVAQSPRYKIIEKRQSVAFWCNPISGHATLYWYQQILGQGPKLLIQFQNNGVVDDSQLPKDRFSAERLKGVDSTLKIQPAKLEDSAVYLCGNCLVGRGTEAFFGQGTRLTVV.

About this clonotype: A read error may account for a junction end that differs from germline. This chain joins TRBV20-1 and TRBJ1-3; no reliable D call. In germline, CDR1 is DFQATT, CDR2 SNEGSKA (reference sequence). This CDR3 has 13 amino acids. The DNA of the CDR3 is TGCAATGCCCCGACTATCTCTGGAAACGCCATATATTTT. As protein: CNAPTISGNAIYF.

This clonotype has a count of ten or more. J is TRBJ1-2 and V is TRBV28; D is ambiguous. Germline CDR1 and CDR2: MDHEN and SYDVKM. V was pared by 3 bases and J by 6 bases, with 14 bases between. The CDR3 runs to 14 residues. The CDR3 coding sequence is TGTGCCAGCAGTTTGGGCGGATGGCTCAATGGCTACACCTTC. It yields the protein CASSLGGWLNGYTF.

A word on this clonotype: It is likely a read error, because the conserved phenylalanine at the end of the CDR3 is missing. The limits of the CDR3 on the DNA are not certain, so only TCRdb's listed CDR3 is given. The CDR3: CASSYRAGLTYERYI. V usage is TRBV11-3 and J usage is TRBJ2-7. The CDR3 is made up of 15 amino acids, end residues included. CDR1 SGHNT and CDR2 YENEEA come from the germline V gene.

A remark on this clonotype: A much larger clone differs from this one at a single base, so this may be a read error. The chain carries TRBV11-2 and TRBJ2-7, with D hard to call. The germline V gene encodes CDR1 SGHAT and CDR2 FQNNGV. This CDR3 has 14 amino acids. The CDR3 is CTSSLDPVSYEQYF. In nucleotides, the CDR3 is TGTACCAGCAGCTTAGACCCCGTCTCCTACGAGCAGTACTTC.

The V and J genes are TRBV20-1 and TRBJ2-3; D perhaps matches TRBD1 (6 bases). Trimming cost V 5 bases and J 5 bases, with 17 bases left between them. Germline CDR1 reads DFQATT; CDR2 reads SNEGSKA (reference sequence). CDR3 length: 14 residues. In DNA, the CDR3 is TGCAGTGCTGGAGTGGAAAAGGGACAAGATACGCAGTATTTT. Protein: CSAGVEKGQDTQYF.

The CDR3 spells CSAPSSGLVGGFYNEQFF. The DNA of the CDR3 is TGCAGTGCTCCCTCTTCGGGACTAGTGGGAGGCTTCTACAATGAGCAGTTCTTC. V usage is TRBV20-1 and J usage is TRBJ2-1, with 8 bases that match TRBD2. CDR1 and CDR2 from the germline V gene are DFQATT and SNEGSKA (reference sequence). The trim removed 5 bases at V and 3 bases at J, leaving 18 bases unmatched. CDR3 length equals 18 residues.

This clonotype has only a few counts. A much more abundant neighbour one base away suggests this may be a read error. V and J are TRBV6-1 and TRBJ2-1; TRBD2 matches 11 bases. V lost 5 bases, J lost 3 bases, and 6 bases stayed unmatched. Germline assignment: CDR1 MNHNS and CDR2 SASEGT. The CDR3 extends over 16 amino acids. The CDR3 sequence is CASSPPGLADYNEQFF. The DNA for the CDR3 is TGTGCCAGCAGTCCTCCGGGACTAGCGGACTACAATGAGCAGTTCTTC.

Note on this clonotype: This CDR3 fails to terminate in the conserved phenylalanine or tryptophan, so it likely reflects a read error. V is TRBV11-1 and J is TRBJ2-2; 7 bases map to TRBD2. Germline V lookup: CDR1 SGHAT, CDR2 FQDESV (reference sequence). With 7 bases clipped from V and 4 bases from J, the junction kept 9 bases outside the gene matches. CDR3 length: 15 amino acids. The CDR3 loop reads CASNLGGRSTGELFY. The CDR3 nucleotides are TGTGCCAGCAACTTGGGCGGGAGAAGCACCGGGGAGCTGTTTTAT.

In regard to this clonotype: One end of the junction does not line up with germline, which may come from a read error. The chain carries TRBV5-4 and TRBJ1-1; 7 nucleotides agree with TRBD1. There are 17 residues in the CDR3. Germline V gene sequence: CDR1 SGHNT, CDR2 YYREEE (reference sequence). CDR3 protein: CASCAGRQGRGDTKAFF. The CDR3 nucleotides read TGTGCGAGCTGCGCCGGTCGACAGGGACGAGGCGACACTAAAGCTTTCTTT.

This clonotype was observed a single time. This chain uses TRBV11-2 with TRBJ2-3; tentatively, D is TRBD2 (5 bases). CDR3 length equals 16 residues. Germline loops: CDR1 SGHAT, CDR2 FQNNGV. V was shortened by 5 bases and J by 2 bases, with 17 bases between the two germline ends. The CDR3 nucleotides read TGTGCCAGCAGCCTAGGAGGTGGGAATATCACAGATACGCAGTATTTT. Translating gives CASSLGGGNITDTQYF.

A remark on this clonotype: A much larger clone lies one base from this, so it may be a read error. The chain employs TRBV6-2 or TRBV6-3 and TRBJ2-7, with D possibly matching TRBD2 (5 bases). The germline V gene encodes CDR1 MNHEY and CDR2 SVGEGT. CDR3 length equals 16 residues. Trimming removed 4 bases from V and 3 bases from J, with 19 bases in between. The CDR3 loop reads CASSSPCGPTLYEQYF. The DNA for the CDR3 is TGTGCCAGCAGTTCCCCGTGCGGGCCCACTCTCTACGAGCAGTACTTC.

The table lists this clonotype with a few counts. At one end the junction does not follow the germline gene, possibly because of a read error. The J gene is TRBJ2-2, the V gene TRBV11-2; D is ambiguous. CDR3 length: 15 residues. Germline CDR1 and CDR2: SGHAT and FQNNGV. CDR3 sequence: CASSEGGRSTEELFF. The DNA for the CDR3 is TGTGCCAGCAGTGAAGGTGGTCGAAGCACCGAGGAGCTGTTTTTT.

This chain links TRBV29-1 with TRBJ2-7; possibly TRBD2 for D (6 bases). V was cut by 7 bases and J by 3 bases, with 16 bases left in between. The length of the CDR3 is 13 residues. Germline CDR1 reads SQVTM; CDR2 reads ANQGSEA. The CDR3: CSATLGGFYEQYF. The CDR3, as DNA: TGCAGCGCCACTCTGGGGGGATTCTACGAGCAGTACTTC.